Below, 9 T cell receptor beta chains from the same sample are listed, as sequenced in a study of radiotherapy plus CTLA-4 blockade in lung cancer. Profiling relied on immunoSEQ multiplex PCR, and the TCRdb table lists in-frame clones only, not all of them. Counted here are tens of thousands of clones, over 75% occurring once; the ten biggest clones make up almost 8%. The sample here was peripheral blood, taken from a patient treated with radiotherapy plus ipilimumab. The origin of the receptors is a human donor with non-small cell lung cancer whose response to radiotherapy plus ipilimumab could not be evaluated.

This clone was recorded only once. The V call is TRBV29-1, the J call TRBJ2-5, with TRBD1 matching 7 bases. The J call is in doubt because the DNA end fits TRBJ2-7 better. Germline V lookup: CDR1 SQVTM, CDR2 ANQGSEA. The CDR3 contains 14 residues. CDR3 in amino acids: CSVRDRTFSYEQYF. The CDR3, as DNA: TGCAGTGTCCGGGACAGAACCTTCTCCTACGAGCAGTACTTC.

This clone was picked up a small number of times. This chain uses TRBV5-6 with TRBJ2-7; 9 bases align to TRBD1. With 3 bases clipped from V and 0 bases from J, the junction kept 1 base outside the gene matches. Germline CDR1 is SGHDT and CDR2 is YYEEEE. This CDR3 has 14 residues. The CDR3 protein is CASSWGQGSYEQYF. CDR3 nucleotide sequence: TGTGCCAGCAGCTGGGGACAGGGCTCCTACGAGCAGTACTTC. The full variable domain, in which reference TRBV5-6 and TRBJ2-7 provide the parts outside the CDR3, is DAGVTQSPTHLIKTRGQQVTLRCSPKSGHDTVSWYQQALGQGPQFIFQYYEEEERQRGNFPDRFSGHQFPNYSSELNVNALLLGDSALYLCASSWGQGSYEQYFGPGTRLTVT.

J is TRBJ1-1 and V is TRBV10-2; D is undetermined. The ends were cut back, 8 bases at V and 1 base at J, with 11 bases in the middle. Germline V gene lookup returns CDR1 WSHSY and CDR2 SAAADI. CDR3 length: 13 amino acids. The CDR3: CASGAQENTEAFF. CDR3 nucleotide sequence: TGCGCCAGCGGAGCACAAGAGAACACTGAAGCTTTCTTT.

CDR3 bases: TGTGCCATCACCCCGGGACAGGGGAATGGAGGCTACACCTTC. It encodes CAITPGQGNGGYTF. This sequence joins TRBV10-3 and TRBJ1-2; 10 nucleotides match TRBD1. J lost 8 bases, V lost 7 bases, and 10 bases had no gene match. Germline V lookup: CDR1 ENHRY, CDR2 SYGVKD. The CDR3 is made up of 14 amino acids.

The gene calls are TRBV6-6 and TRBJ1-1; D is possibly TRBD1 (5 bases). V was shortened by 2 bases and J by 1 base, with 14 bases between the two germline ends. The CDR3 is 16 residues long. The germline gives CDR1 MNHNY, CDR2 SVGAGI (reference sequence). As DNA, the CDR3 is TGTGCCAGCAGTTACCCCTTAGGGGCAGAGAACACTGAAGCTTTCTTT. It translates to CASSYPLGAENTEAFF.

The gene calls are TRBV4-1 and TRBJ2-7, with 10 nucleotides matching TRBD1. The CDR3 has 17 residues. The junction had 8 bases not matched to a gene; V was cut back by 2 bases and J by 1 base. Per the germline V gene, CDR1 is MGHRA and CDR2 is YSYEKL. The CDR3 DNA reads TGCGCCAGCAGCCAAAAGACGGCGGGACAGGGGTCCTACGAGCAGTACTTC. Translated, it gives CASSQKTAGQGSYEQYF.

The rearrangement uses TRBV11-3 and TRBJ1-4; D is perhaps TRBD1 (5 bases). Germline V gene data show CDR1 as SGHNT and CDR2 as YENEEA. The CDR3 has 16 amino acids. Deletions cut 1 base from V and 1 base from J, with 10 bases between. This chain's CDR3 is CASSLAQGGTNEKLFF. CDR3 nucleotides: TGTGCCAGCAGCTTAGCGCAGGGCGGAACTAATGAAAAACTGTTTTTT.

The chain joins TRBV6-5 to TRBJ2-2; D not resolved. Germline V gene lookup returns CDR1 MNHEY and CDR2 SVGAGI. The ends were cut back, 0 bases at V and 7 bases at J, with 6 bases in the middle. The CDR3 has 13 amino acids. The CDR3 protein is CASSYSQIGELFF. The CDR3 region has the DNA TGTGCCAGCAGTTACTCTCAGATCGGGGAGCTGTTTTTT.

J is TRBJ2-3 and V is TRBV19; D is perhaps TRBD1 (6 bases). CDR3 length: 13 amino acids. CDR1 and CDR2 (germline): LNHDA, SQIVND (reference sequence). Trimming removed 7 bases at V and 4 bases at J, with 12 bases between. As DNA, the CDR3 is TGTGCCAGTACCAGGGGTTTCGCAGATACGCAGTATTTT. Translation gives CASTRGFADTQYF.